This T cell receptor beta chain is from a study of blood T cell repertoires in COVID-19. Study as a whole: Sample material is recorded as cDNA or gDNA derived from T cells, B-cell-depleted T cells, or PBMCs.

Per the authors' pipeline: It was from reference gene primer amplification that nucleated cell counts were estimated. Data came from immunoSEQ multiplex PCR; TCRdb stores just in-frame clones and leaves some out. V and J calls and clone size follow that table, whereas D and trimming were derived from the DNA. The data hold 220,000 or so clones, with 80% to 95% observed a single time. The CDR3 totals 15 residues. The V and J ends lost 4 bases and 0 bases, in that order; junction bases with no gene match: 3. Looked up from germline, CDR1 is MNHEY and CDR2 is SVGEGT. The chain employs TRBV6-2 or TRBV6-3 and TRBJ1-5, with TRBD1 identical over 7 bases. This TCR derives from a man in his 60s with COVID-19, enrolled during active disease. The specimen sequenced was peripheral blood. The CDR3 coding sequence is TGTGCCAGCAGTTGGGGACAGAATAGCAATCAGCCCCAGCATTTT. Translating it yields CASSWGQNSNQPQHF.